Following are 23 T cell receptor delta chains from one sample sequenced in a study of gamma-delta chains in newborns, infants, children. TCRdb applied CATT to the reads for clone calling. The table has about 4,900 delta-chain clones, about 2.9% seen once. The source material was blood. These TCRs come from a child who was a newborn, infant or young child, either healthy, febrile or measles-vaccinated (not recorded which).

Note on this clone: This probably arose from a read error, given a far larger clone one base away. In the same sample, other DNA sequences code for this CDR3. This sequence joins TRDV2 and TRDJ1; 10 bases are shared with TRDD3. This CDR3 comprises 14 residues. V lost 2 bases, J lost 3 bases, and 2 bases stayed unmatched. Germline CDR1 GEAIGNYY, CDR2 EKD. This CDR3 reads CACDILGDADKLIF. CDR3 nucleotide sequence: TGTGCCTGTGACATACTGGGGGATGCCGATAAACTCATCTTT.

V and J are TRDV2 and TRDJ3; 9 positions agree with TRDD3. Trimming took 2 bases from V and 0 from J; bases not matched to a gene: 4. This CDR3 comprises 18 residues. Per the germline V gene, CDR1 is GEAIGNYY and CDR2 is EKD. CDR3 nucleotides: TGTGCCTGTGACATTACTGGGGGACCCTCCTGGGACACCCGACAGATGTTTTTC. It translates to CACDITGGPSWDTRQMFF.

In this sample, this clone turned up a few times. This same CDR3 is encoded by further DNA sequences in the sample. DNA of the CDR3: TGTGCCTGTGACCCTACTGGGGGACCGAGCTCCTGGGACACCCGACAGATGTTTTTC. Its translation: CACDPTGGPSSWDTRQMFF. The genes are TRDV2 and TRDJ3, with 9 bases fitting TRDD3. V lost 3 bases to trimming and J lost 0 bases; unmatched junction nucleotides: 8. Germline lookup yields CDR1 GEAIGNYY and CDR2 EKD. The CDR3 has 19 amino acids.

This chain joins TRDV1 and TRDJ1, with 8 bases that match TRDD3. V was pared by 1 base and J by 0 bases, with 22 bases of the junction left unmatched. Germline values: CDR1 TSWWSYY, CDR2 QGS. The CDR3 has 22 residues. In DNA form, the CDR3 reads TGTGCTCTTGGGGAACAAGGTCGAACCCTCCTTACTGGGGGCTACGACACCGATAAACTCATCTTT. Its translation: CALGEQGRTLLTGGYDTDKLIF.

The sample holds a few counts of this clone. Within the sample, other DNA sequences also encode this same CDR3. The chain employs TRDV2 and TRDJ3, with D perhaps TRDD3 (5 bases). The V gene lost 0 bases and the J gene lost 0 bases, with 11 bases spanning the gap. Germline CDR1 reads GEAIGNYY; CDR2 reads EKD. CDR3 length equals 18 residues. The CDR3 DNA is TGTGCCTGTGACACCGGGGGCCCTAGCTCCTGGGACACCCGACAGATGTTTTTC. Translation gives CACDTGGPSSWDTRQMFF.

The chain uses TRDV1 and TRDJ1; TRDD2 agrees at 7 bases. V trimming: 1 base; J trimming: 0 bases; junction bases outside the gene matches: 17. Per germline, CDR1 TSWWSYY and CDR2 QGS. The CDR3 has 20 amino acids. DNA for the CDR3: TGTGCTCTTGGGGAACCCCCTACTTCCTATAGGGGGGTTTACACCGATAAACTCATCTTT. Translated: CALGEPPTSYRGVYTDKLIF.

This clone occurred a few times. This sequence may be a read error, since a much larger clone differs from it by one base. The genes are TRDV2 and TRDJ3, with D perhaps TRDD3 (6 bases). There are 19 residues in the CDR3. In germline, CDR1 is GEAIGNYY, CDR2 EKD. This CDR3 is CACGTAGDPSSWDTRQMFF. CDR3 nucleotides: TGTGCCTGTGGCACCGCAGGGGATCCTTCCTCCTGGGACACCCGACAGATGTTTTTC.

On this clone: Different DNA sequences within this sample yield the same CDR3. The gene calls are TRDV2 and TRDJ1; 9 bases are a match to TRDD3. Germline CDR1 reads GEAIGNYY; CDR2 reads EKD. V dropped 2 bases and J dropped 1; count of bases not matched to a gene: 4. CDR3 length: 15 amino acids. CDR3 residues: CACDKLGDRTDKLIF. CDR3 DNA sequence: TGTGCCTGTGACAAACTGGGGGACCGCACCGATAAACTCATCTTT.

Concerning this clone itself: Other nucleotide sequences in the sample specify the same CDR3. The chain couples TRDV2 to TRDJ3, with TRDD3 matching 8 bases. This CDR3 contains 18 residues. V lost 0 bases and J lost 0; bases outside the gene matches: 3. Per germline, CDR1 GEAIGNYY and CDR2 EKD. Written as DNA, the CDR3 is TGTGCCTGTGACACCGCGGGGGGATACTCCTGGGACACCCGACAGATGTTTTTC. This codes for CACDTAGGYSWDTRQMFF.

Worth noting for this clone: A read error may be the cause here, since a much bigger clone is one base away. The chain recombines TRDV2 with TRDJ2, with 9 bases that match TRDD3. Germline-derived CDR1 and CDR2 are GEAIGNYY and EKD. The CDR3 spans 16 residues. Trimming took 0 bases from V and 1 from J; bases not matched to a gene: 2. The CDR3 DNA reads TGTGCCTGTGACACCGCTGGGGGATTTTTGACAGCACAACTCTTCTTT. Its translation: CACDTAGGFLTAQLFF.

As concerns this clone: Germline is not matched at one junction end, which may reflect a read error. Other DNA sequences in this specimen translate into the identical CDR3. The V gene is TRDV2, the J gene TRDJ3; the match to TRDD3 covers 11 bases. Per germline, CDR1 GEAIGNYY and CDR2 EKD. The CDR3 is 19 amino acids. The CDR3 DNA follows: TGTGCCTGTGACGCACCTGGGGGATACAGCTCCTGGGACACCCGGCAGATGTTTTTC. This codes for CACDAPGGYSSWDTRQMFF.

This clone has just a few counts. CDR3 sequence reads: CACDSTGGYASSWDTRQMFF. CDR3 DNA: TGTGCCTGTGACTCCACTGGGGGATACGCTAGCTCCTGGGACACCCGACAGATGTTTTTC. The chain combines TRDV2 with TRDJ3, with 13 bases fitting TRDD3. The CDR3 totals 20 residues. V dropped 3 bases and J dropped 0; count of bases not matched to a gene: 7. From germline, CDR1 is GEAIGNYY and CDR2 EKD.

This clone was seen a few times. The chain has TRDV1 and TRDJ1, with 12 bases lining up with TRDD3. This CDR3 region has 22 residues. Germline CDR1 TSWWSYY, CDR2 QGS. Trimming removed 0 bases from V and 3 bases from J; junction bases left unmatched: 20. CDR3 sequence reads: CALGELRLSHVLGDTAADKLIF. The CDR3 nucleotides are TGTGCTCTTGGGGAACTGCGCCTTTCGCATGTACTGGGGGATACTGCAGCCGATAAACTCATCTTT.

In this sample, this clone turned up a few times. A much larger clonotype is one base distant, so this may be a read error. The identical CDR3 is also encoded by other nucleotide sequences in the sample. The gene calls are TRDV2 and TRDJ1; perhaps TRDD3 as D (6 bases). V lost 7 bases and J 3 bases, leaving 23 bases between the germline ends. The CDR3 has 16 residues. The V gene's germline CDR1 is GEAIGNYY and CDR2 EKD. CDR3: CACDLLGPKGADKLIF. CDR3 DNA sequence: TGTGCCTGCGACTTACTGGGCCCCAAGGGGGCCGATAAACTCATCTTT.

The chain is built from TRDV2 and TRDJ3, with TRDD3 matching 8 bases. Germline CDR1 GEAIGNYY, CDR2 EKD. V shed 1 base, J shed 0 bases, and the junction held 7 bases outside the gene matches. The CDR3 is made up of 19 amino acids. The CDR3: CACDTYWGLSSWDTRQMFF. CDR3 DNA: TGTGCCTGTGACACGTACTGGGGGTTAAGCTCCTGGGACACCCGACAGATGTTTTTC.

This clone is medium-sized (0.01 to 0.1%). The chain is built from TRAV29/DV5 and TRDJ3; 7 bases align to TRDD3. V lost 0 bases to trimming and J lost 2 bases; unmatched junction nucleotides: 32. This CDR3 has 26 amino acids. Germline V CDR1 and CDR2: NSMFDY, ISSIKDK. The CDR3: CAASARTETVLGPLEGRTWDTRQMFF. The CDR3 coding sequence is TGTGCAGCAAGCGCGAGAACGGAAACGGTACTGGGGCCACTCGAAGGCCGAACCTGGGACACCCGACAGATGTTTTTC.

This clone was picked up a small number of times. A read error is likely here: a far larger clone is one base away. The CDR3 DNA reads TGTGCCTGTGACAGGGTACTGGGGGATTCCCAAGCTTTGACAACACAACTCTTCTTT. This sequence encodes CACDRVLGDSQALTTQLFF. V and J are TRDV2 and TRDJ2; 10 bases are a match to TRDD3. Germline assignment: CDR1 GEAIGNYY and CDR2 EKD. This CDR3 is 19 amino acids long.

The rearrangement uses TRDV2 and TRDJ3; 8 nucleotides match TRDD3. Germline loops: CDR1 GEAIGNYY, CDR2 EKD. J gave up 0 bases and V 2 bases, and 8 bases lay outside the gene matches. The CDR3 has 19 residues. The CDR3 bases are TGTGCCTGTGACAACTGGCGGGGATACCACTCCTGGGACACCCGACAGATGTTTTTC. It codes for CACDNWRGYHSWDTRQMFF.

This clone was observed a handful of times. The chain links TRDV2 to TRDJ3; 8 bases fit TRDD3. In germline, CDR1 is GEAIGNYY, CDR2 EKD. V gave up 0 bases and J gave up 0 bases; unmatched junction bases: 9. This CDR3 is 20 amino acids long. DNA for the CDR3: TGTGCCTGTGACACCGTACTGGGGGGTCCAAGCTCCTGGGACACCCGACAGATGTTTTTC. Translated: CACDTVLGGPSSWDTRQMFF.

A single count supports this clone. The assigned J gene is TRDJ2, but the V gene is uncalled; TRDD3, as called in the table, went unchecked against the DNA. CDR3 length: 18 residues. CDR3 in DNA: TGTGCCTGTGACCCTTTGGGGGGACACGGAGCTTTGACAGCACAACTCTTCTTT. This sequence encodes CACDPLGGHGALTAQLFF.

This clone was observed a few times. This rearrangement joins TRDV2 to TRDJ2; 10 nucleotides agree with TRDD3. This CDR3 has 15 amino acids. Germline values: CDR1 GEAIGNYY, CDR2 EKD. V shed 3 bases, J shed 5 bases, and the junction held 5 bases outside the gene matches. The CDR3 region has the DNA TGTGCCTGTGACTCTATACTGGGGGATACAGCACAACTCTTCTTT. This sequence encodes CACDSILGDTAQLFF.

This clone qualifies as medium-sized. This sample includes further DNA sequences coding for the same CDR3. The rearrangement links TRDV2 to TRDJ3, with 13 bases matching TRDD3. Germline assignment: CDR1 GEAIGNYY and CDR2 EKD. The CDR3 is 19 amino acids. V trimming: 3 bases; J trimming: 0 bases; junction bases outside the gene matches: 4. This CDR3 is CACDVLGDTSSWDTRQMFF. The CDR3 DNA sequence: TGTGCCTGTGACGTACTGGGGGATACGAGCTCCTGGGACACCCGACAGATGTTTTTC.

V is TRDV2 and J is TRDJ3, with TRDD3 identical over 8 bases. The length of the CDR3 is 19 residues. Germline-derived CDR1 and CDR2 are GEAIGNYY and EKD. With 3 bases clipped from V and 0 bases from J, the junction kept 9 bases outside the gene matches. The DNA of the CDR3 is TGTGCCTGTGACCCCGTACTGGGGGTGTCCTCCTGGGACACCCGACAGATGTTTTTC. Translating gives CACDPVLGVSSWDTRQMFF.